These T cell receptor beta chains were read from a single sample in a study of blood T cell repertoires in COVID-19. Only in-frame clones appear in the TCRdb table, and some are missing; sequencing was by immunoSEQ multiplex PCR. Among approximately 15,000 clones listed, 87% were seen once. The specimen was peripheral blood. These TCRs come from a human donor with active COVID-19. The donor label of this sample is uncertain. Both conserved end residues are part of each CDR3. D genes are given only for firm matches. Expanded clones are given a class, and other clones once, few, many or no size at all.

j_call d_call clone_size v_call cdr3_nt cdr3_aa
TRBJ1-5 - - TRBV5-1 TGCGCCAGCAGCTTGTGGCCGTCGGCGGATCAGCCCCAGCATTTT CASSLWPSADQPQHF
TRBJ2-2 TRBD1 few TRBV5-4 TGTGCCAGCAGCTTAGGACAGGAGAACACCGGGGAGCTGTTTTTT CASSLGQENTGELFF
TRBJ2-7 - - TRBV29-1 TGCAGCGTTCGTTGGGGTGCGGGTGGATCATCCGAGCAGTACTTC CSVRWGAGGSSEQYF
TRBJ2-7 TRBD2 - TRBV28 TGTGCCACCCAGGGGCTAGCGGGAGGTAAGGGATACGAGCAGTACTTC CATQGLAGGKGYEQYF
TRBJ2-1 - - TRBV2 TGTGCCAGCAGGGGCCGGAGGGATAAGTTCTTC CASRGRRDKFF
TRBJ2-1 - - TRBV24-1 TGTGCCACCACTCGATCTCAGGAGCAGTTCTTC CATTRSQEQFF
TRBJ1-1 - - TRBV4-1 TGCGCCAGCAGCCAAGATCAGCGGGTACAGGCCGTGCCCAAAGCTTTCTTT CASSQDQRVQAVPKAFF
TRBJ2-5 - - TRBV2 TGTGCCAGCAGTGATACTAGCCAAGAGACCCAGTACTTC CASSDTSQETQYF
TRBJ2-1 TRBD2 - TRBV6-6 TGTGCCAGCAGTGGACTAGCGGAGAATGAGCAGTTCTTC CASSGLAENEQFF
TRBJ2-3 - - TRBV5-4 TGTGCCAGCAGCTCTTCCAAGGAGCTTAGCACAGATACGCAGTATTTT CASSSSKELSTDTQYF
TRBJ1-5 TRBD1 - TRBV3-1/TRBV3-2 TGTGCCAGCAGCCTCGGACAGGGAGGCCATCAGCCCCAGCATTTT CASSLGQGGHQPQHF
TRBJ2-1 TRBD2 - TRBV7-8 TGTGCCAGCAGCTTACATTTGACTAGCGGCTACAATGAGCAGTTCTTC CASSLHLTSGYNEQFF
TRBJ1-4 - once TRBV4-2 TGTGCCAGCAGCCAATTCCTCGAAACAAATAATGAAAAACTGTTTTTT CASSQFLETNNEKLFF
TRBJ2-7 - - TRBV11-2 TGTGCCAGCAGCTTAAATCTCCCCTCGCAGTACTTC CASSLNLPSQYF
TRBJ2-2 TRBD2 - TRBV7-3 TGTGCCAGCAGCTTACTAGCGGGAGGCTTCGGGGAGCTGTTTTTT CASSLLAGGFGELFF
TRBJ1-6 - - TRBV7-9 TGTGCCAGCAGCCAGTCAGGGATTAATCCACCCCTCCACTTT CASSQSGINPPLHF
TRBJ1-6 - few TRBV14 TGTGCCAGCAGCCAAGATATGGGAGCCCTCCACTTT CASSQDMGALHF
TRBJ1-1 TRBD1 - TRBV5-1 TGCGCCAGCACGATTCAAGGGACAGGGATAATTGGGACTGAAGCTTTCTTT CASTIQGTGIIGTEAFF
TRBJ1-3 TRBD1 - TRBV9 TGTGCCAGCAGCATCGGGACAGGGGGTGGAAACACCATATATTTT CASSIGTGGGNTIYF
TRBJ2-2 TRBD2 - TRBV14 TGTGCCAGCAGCCGGACTAGCGGATACACCGGGGAGCTGTTTTTT CASSRTSGYTGELFF
TRBJ2-7 - few TRBV19 TGTGCCAGTAGTCCAGCCCGGGAGCCTAACGAGCAGTACTTC CASSPAREPNEQYF